The 24 T cell receptor beta chains below were found in one sample sequenced in a study of OX40 agonist ivuxolimab in advanced cancers. Using immunoSEQ multiplex PCR, the repertoire was profiled, and TCRdb retains in-frame clones only, with some absent. The sample gives 45,000 to 50,000 clones, more than 80% of which show up once; about an eighth is in the top ten. The specimen was CD4+ or CD8+ T cells sorted from blood, collected in a trial of the OX40 agonist ivuxolimab. These TCRs come from an adult with an advanced solid tumor such as melanoma, head and neck, liver or kidney cancer.

In DNA, the CDR3 is TGTGCCACCAGCAGAGATAGCCGGTTAACCAATCAGCCCCAGCATTTT. Residues: CATSRDSRLTNQPQHF. V is TRBV15 and J is TRBJ1-5; no firm D call. Per the germline V gene, CDR1 is LNHNV and CDR2 is YYDKDF (reference sequence). This CDR3 region has 16 residues. The V gene lost 0 bases and the J gene lost 3 bases, with 12 bases spanning the gap.

This chain uses TRBV6-5 with TRBJ2-7; the match to TRBD2 covers 7 bases. Trimming took 7 bases from V and 0 from J; bases not matched to a gene: 0. The germline V gene has CDR1 MNHEY and CDR2 SVGAGI. The CDR3 is made up of 12 amino acids. DNA for the CDR3: TGTGCCAGCACGGGGGGCTCCTACGAGCAGTACTTC. Translated: CASTGGSYEQYF.

The J gene is TRBJ2-7, the V gene TRBV2; possible D gene TRBD2, 6 bases. Trimming took off 5 bases at V and 3 bases at J, with 14 bases between the two ends. CDR1 is SNHLY and CDR2 is FYNNEI in the germline V gene. The CDR3 runs to 14 residues. Here the CDR3 reads CASSRLGGGYEQYF. The CDR3, as DNA: TGTGCCAGCAGTAGACTCGGGGGAGGCTACGAGCAGTACTTC.

The chain carries TRBV6-5 and TRBJ1-6, with 7 bases matching TRBD1. This CDR3 is 15 amino acids long. The germline CDR1 and CDR2 sequences are MNHEY and SVGAGI. V shed 2 bases, J shed 12 bases, and the junction held 10 bases outside the gene matches. In DNA, the CDR3 is TGTGCCAGCAGTTACGCGTTGGCAGGGGGTCGACCCCTCCACTTT. It encodes CASSYALAGGRPLHF.

V and J are TRBV5-1 and TRBJ2-7; TRBD1 matches at 7 bases. The CDR3 is 12 residues long. The germline V gene encodes CDR1 SGHRS and CDR2 YFSETQ. The J segment lost 6 bases and the V segment lost 3 bases, leaving 3 bases of the junction unmatched. CDR3: CASSWTGGEQYF. The CDR3 DNA sequence: TGCGCCAGCAGCTGGACAGGTGGCGAGCAGTACTTC.

The chain joins TRBV5-4 to TRBJ1-4; the match to TRBD1 covers 8 bases. This CDR3 is built from 17 residues. Germline-derived CDR1 and CDR2 are SGHNT and YYREEE (reference sequence). J lost 8 bases, V lost 4 bases, and 16 bases had no gene match. In DNA, the CDR3 is TGTGCCAGCAGCCACACAGGGACAGGCCCCCTTGAAGAAAAACTGTTTTTT. It codes for CASSHTGTGPLEEKLFF.

V usage is TRBV4-3 and J usage is TRBJ2-7; tentatively, D is TRBD2 (6 bases). This CDR3 is 14 amino acids long. The germline CDR1 and CDR2 sequences are LGHNA and YSLEER. V lost 3 bases to trimming and J lost 2 bases, with 11 bases between them. The CDR3 loop is CASSHGTGTYEQYF. CDR3 bases: TGCGCCAGCAGCCATGGGACTGGCACCTACGAGCAGTACTTC.

The chain uses TRBV9 and TRBJ1-4; no firm D call. Between the trimmed V and J ends, which lost 0 bases and 0 bases, there was a span of 12 bases. This CDR3 is 17 amino acids long. Germline V gene lookup returns CDR1 SGDLS and CDR2 YYNGEE. CDR3 amino acids: CASSVGLWGSTNEKLFF. CDR3 coding DNA: TGTGCCAGCAGCGTAGGTCTGTGGGGATCAACTAATGAAAAACTGTTTTTT.

This sequence joins TRBV9 and TRBJ2-7, with 9 bases identical to TRBD2. The J segment lost 6 bases and the V segment lost 0 bases, leaving 1 base of the junction unmatched. In germline, CDR1 is SGDLS, CDR2 YYNGEE. The CDR3 has 13 amino acids. The CDR3 DNA follows: TGTGCCAGCAGCGTAGAGACTAGCGGCGAGCAGTACTTC. Its protein product is CASSVETSGEQYF.

This chain joins TRBV25-1 and TRBJ1-2; D is unresolved. This CDR3 has 15 residues. Trimming stripped 4 bases from V and 0 bases from J, with 12 bases between. CDR1 is MGHDK and CDR2 is SYGVNS in the germline V gene. Here the CDR3 DNA reads TGTGCCAGCAGTGGACGGAACATAGCTAACTATGGCTACACCTTC. It codes for CASSGRNIANYGYTF.

The chain has TRBV7-2 and TRBJ2-7; TRBD1 matches at 11 bases. The CDR3 runs 17 residues. Germline V gene data show CDR1 as SGHTA and CDR2 as FQGNSA. Losses at the gene ends were 1 base for V and 5 bases for J; bases not matched to a gene: 10. The CDR3 loop is CASSLVHRTGGYHEQYF. The CDR3 region has the DNA TGTGCCAGCAGCTTAGTACATCGGACAGGGGGCTATCACGAGCAGTACTTC.

This chain uses TRBV30 with TRBJ2-5; D unresolved. Germline V gene sequence: CDR1 GTSNPN, CDR2 SVGIG (reference sequence). The CDR3 loop spans 10 amino acids. V was cut by 1 base and J by 5 bases, with 2 bases left in between. The CDR3 nucleotides are TGTGCCTGGAGTGACGAGACCCAGTACTTC. Translation gives CAWSDETQYF.

The table lists this clone with a count of one. The chain couples TRBV27 to TRBJ1-5; D is undetermined. The V and J ends lost 5 bases and 0 bases respectively, with 11 bases between them. CDR1 and CDR2 from the germline V gene are MNHEY and SMNVEV (reference sequence). CDR3 length: 15 residues. The CDR3 DNA is TGTGCCAGCAGTACGTTCGGTTATAGCAATCAGCCCCAGCATTTT. This sequence encodes CASSTFGYSNQPQHF.

J is TRBJ1-2 and V is TRBV19, with unresolved D. This CDR3 is built from 10 residues. Trimming pared 5 bases from V and 8 bases from J, leaving 6 bases between. From germline, CDR1 is LNHDA and CDR2 SQIVND (reference sequence). The CDR3 here is CASSGRGYTF. The CDR3 DNA reads as TGTGCCAGTAGTGGGCGGGGCTACACCTTC.

The chain has TRBV7-6 and TRBJ2-2; 8 bases fit TRBD1. This CDR3 spans 15 amino acids. J was trimmed by 4 bases and V by 5 bases; bases with no gene match: 6. Germline values: CDR1 SGHVS, CDR2 FNYEAQ. The CDR3 region is CASSSGQGGTGELFF. The DNA for the CDR3 is TGTGCCAGCAGCAGTGGACAGGGCGGCACCGGGGAGCTGTTTTTT.

The chain carries TRBV9 and TRBJ1-3, with unresolved D. Germline CDR1 SGDLS, CDR2 YYNGEE. The V gene lost 0 bases and the J gene lost 0 bases, with 4 bases spanning the gap. The CDR3 contains 14 residues. The CDR3 is CASSVDGSGNTIYF. The CDR3 DNA reads as TGTGCCAGCAGCGTAGACGGCTCTGGAAACACCATATATTTT.

The chain employs TRBV5-6 and TRBJ1-2; D may be TRBD1 (6 bases). Between the trimmed V and J ends, which lost 2 bases and 4 bases, there was a span of 9 bases. This CDR3 is built from 13 residues. Germline-derived CDR1 and CDR2 are SGHDT and YYEEEE. The CDR3 bases are TGTGCCAGCAGCTTACCGGACAGCTATGGCTACACCTTC. It is translated as CASSLPDSYGYTF.

DNA of the CDR3: TGTGCCAGCAAGTCTGGCGGCCTCTACGAGCAGTACTTC. Amino acids: CASKSGGLYEQYF. J is TRBJ2-7 and V is TRBV6-5, with D hard to call. This CDR3 has 13 residues. Germline CDR1 MNHEY, CDR2 SVGAGI. Trimming shortened V by 7 bases and J by 3 bases, and 13 bases separated the two germline ends.

The CDR3 coding sequence is TGTGCCAGCAGTTGGGACGCGTACCAAGAGACCCAGTACTTC. Translated, it gives CASSWDAYQETQYF. The genes are TRBV27 and TRBJ2-5; D may match TRBD1 or TRBD2 (5 bases each). Trimming cost V 4 bases and J 0 bases, with 9 bases left between them. CDR3 size: 14 residues. CDR1 and CDR2 from the germline V gene are MNHEY and SMNVEV (reference sequence).

V usage is TRBV7-9 and J usage is TRBJ1-2, with 7 bases matching TRBD1. Trimming at V came to 5 bases and at J to 1 base, leaving 7 bases not matched to a gene. This CDR3 is built from 15 residues. Germline V CDR1 and CDR2: SEHNR, FQNEAQ (reference sequence). The CDR3 DNA reads as TGTGCCAGCAGCCCGACAGGGACAAATAACTATGGCTACACCTTC. It codes for CASSPTGTNNYGYTF.

The rearrangement links TRBV30 to TRBJ1-2, with D unresolved. Per germline, CDR1 GTSNPN and CDR2 SVGIG (reference sequence). Trimming stripped 0 bases from V and 7 bases from J, with 9 bases between. There are 12 residues in the CDR3. The CDR3: CAWSVWLLGYTF. The DNA for the CDR3 is TGTGCCTGGAGTGTATGGCTGCTTGGCTACACCTTC.

The CDR3 spells CASRSRDRGSGTEAFF. In DNA, the CDR3 is TGTGCCAGCAGAAGCCGGGACAGGGGATCGGGCACTGAAGCTTTCTTT. The chain combines TRBV7-6 with TRBJ1-1; 10 bases are a match to TRBD1. The CDR3 length is 16 residues. CDR1 is SGHVS and CDR2 is FNYEAQ in the germline V gene. V lost 6 bases to trimming and J lost 4 bases; unmatched junction nucleotides: 11.

The gene calls are TRBV4-3 and TRBJ2-6; maybe TRBD1 (5 bases). The germline V gene encodes CDR1 LGHNA and CDR2 YSLEER. V was cut by 3 bases and J by 2 bases, with 14 bases left in between. The CDR3 has 17 amino acids. This chain's CDR3 is CASSQTERGTGANVLTF. The DNA of the CDR3 is TGCGCCAGCAGCCAGACAGAAAGGGGTACTGGGGCCAACGTCCTGACTTTC.

The chain links TRBV19 to TRBJ2-1; perhaps D is TRBD1 or TRBD2 (5 bases each). Germline V gene lookup returns CDR1 LNHDA and CDR2 SQIVND (reference sequence). This CDR3 spans 16 amino acids. Trimming left V 7 bases short and J 0 bases short, with 16 bases between. The CDR3 protein is CASTPMGESSYNEQFF. Here the CDR3 DNA reads TGTGCCAGTACTCCGATGGGGGAGAGCTCCTACAATGAGCAGTTCTTC.